This entry lists 10 T cell receptor beta chains sequenced from one sample in a study of cytomegalovirus exposure and HLA in healthy donors (dated by TCRdb to 2015 to 2018). The library was generated by the immunoSEQ multiplex PCR assay. For the multiplex PCR, a mixture combining 60 forward primers for TCR Vbeta segments and 13 reverse primers for TCR Jbeta segments was used. TCRdb holds this immuneACCESS table with in-frame rearrangements only. Some clones are missing; in checked studies, unresolved V genes explain under half, and the rest has no known cause. This sample has hundreds of thousands of clones in its table, and just over 75% of those were observed once. The ten most abundant clones make up 0.6% to 0.7% of the sample. Input material: PBMCs. These receptors were obtained from a man aged 18 to 30 in good health and CMV-seronegative.

The rearrangement links TRBV10-3 to TRBJ2-5; D possibly corresponds to TRBD1 (6 bases). TRBJ2-7 explains the end of the DNA better; the J call may be wrong. This CDR3 has 13 amino acids. The germline gives CDR1 ENHRY, CDR2 SYGVKD. The CDR3 region has the DNA TGTGCCATCAGTGGGGACATGTTCGCCGAGCAGTACTTC. It translates to CAISGDMFAEQYF.

With respect to this clone: One junction end does not reproduce the germline sequence, and a read error may be involved. The V call is TRBV4-1, the J call TRBJ1-1; 10 positions agree with TRBD1. Germline CDR1 reads MGHRA; CDR2 reads YSYEKL. This CDR3 spans 15 amino acids. Here the CDR3 reads CASSQEDRGNTEASF. CDR3 bases: TGCGCCAGCAGCCAGGAGGACAGGGGGAACACTGAAGCTTCCTTT.

The rearrangement joins TRBV5-4 to TRBJ2-5; D not certain. The germline CDR1 and CDR2 sequences are SGHNT and YYREEE (reference sequence). This CDR3 region has 13 residues. The V and J ends lost 4 bases and 5 bases respectively, with 12 bases between them. The chain's CDR3 is CASSRILEETQYF. The CDR3 bases are TGTGCCAGCAGCCGAATTCTAGAGGAGACCCAGTACTTC.

The gene calls are TRBV19 and TRBJ1-1; D is unclear. The V end was cut by 4 bases, the J end by 1 base, with 7 bases between. Germline V gene lookup returns CDR1 LNHDA and CDR2 SQIVND (reference sequence). The CDR3 is 13 amino acids. Here the CDR3 DNA reads TGTGCCAGTAGTAACACCGCGAACACTGAAGCTTTCTTT. It specifies CASSNTANTEAFF. Filled out from reference TRBV19 and TRBJ1-1, the complete variable domain reads DGGITQSPKYLFRKEGQNVTLSCEQNLNHDAMYWYRQDPGQGLRLIYYSQIVNDFQKGDIAEGYSVSREKKESFPLTVTSAQKNPTAFYLCASSNTANTEAFFGQGTRLTVV.

The chain joins TRBV2 to TRBJ1-5, with a possible D match to TRBD1 (5 bases). The germline V and J ends were trimmed by 5 bases and 3 bases, with 20 bases remaining between them. The CDR3 length is 17 residues. Germline-derived CDR1 and CDR2 are SNHLY and FYNNEI. The CDR3 DNA follows: TGTGCCAGCAGTCCTCCCCCGGCAGGGTGGATCAATCAGCCCCAGCATTTT. Its protein is CASSPPPAGWINQPQHF.

The CDR3 sequence: CASSVMTGAGGGYTF. In nucleotides, the CDR3 is TGTGCCAGCAGCGTCATGACAGGGGCCGGAGGTGGCTACACCTTC. The chain joins TRBV9 to TRBJ1-2; 8 bases line up with TRBD1. The germline gives CDR1 SGDLS, CDR2 YYNGEE. V shed 2 bases and J 7 bases; nucleotides not matched to a gene: 10. This CDR3 region has 15 residues.

V and J are TRBV30 and TRBJ2-6; TRBD1 is a possible D gene (6 bases). V was clipped by 0 bases and J by 1 base, with 16 bases between them. Germline V gives CDR1 GTSNPN, CDR2 SVGIG (reference sequence). The CDR3 covers 18 residues. The CDR3 here is CAWSVRRTADSGANVLTF. The CDR3 coding sequence is TGTGCCTGGAGTGTACGTCGGACAGCAGATTCTGGGGCCAACGTCCTGACTTTC.

Turning to this clone: Other DNA sequences in the sample encode the same CDR3. The rearrangement joins TRBV4-1 to TRBJ2-3; 13 bases fit TRBD2. V lost 1 base to trimming and J lost 6 bases; unmatched junction nucleotides: 1. The CDR3 totals 15 residues. CDR1 is MGHRA, CDR2 YSYEKL, per germline. In nucleotides, the CDR3 is TGCGCCAGCAGCCAAGGGACTAGCGGGAGTGATACGCAGTATTTT. Translated: CASSQGTSGSDTQYF.

The chain links TRBV15 to TRBJ2-3; D is perhaps TRBD1 (6 bases). Trimming pared 0 bases from V and 4 bases from J, leaving 14 bases between. There are 16 residues in the CDR3. CDR1 and CDR2 (germline): LNHNV, YYDKDF (reference sequence). In DNA form, the CDR3 reads TGTGCCACCAGCAGAGATCTGGCAGGGGTACCAGATACGCAGTATTTT. Translated, it gives CATSRDLAGVPDTQYF.

This clone was recorded only once. This chain connects TRBV11-2 to TRBJ2-7; 9 bases are a match to TRBD1. The CDR3 covers 15 residues. With 5 bases clipped from V and 2 bases from J, the junction kept 7 bases outside the gene matches. Germline lookup yields CDR1 SGHAT and CDR2 FQNNGV. The CDR3 is CASSGQGSFPYEQYF. In DNA form, the CDR3 reads TGTGCCAGCAGCGGACAGGGGTCCTTTCCCTACGAGCAGTACTTC. Supplemented by reference TRBV11-2 and TRBJ2-7, the full variable domain reads EAGVAQSPRYKIIEKRQSVAFWCNPISGHATLYWYQQILGQGPKLLIQFQNNGVVDDSQLPKDRFSAERLKGVDSTLKIQPAKLEDSAVYLCASSGQGSFPYEQYFGPGTRLTVT.